This TCR beta chain appears in the sequencing data of a study of cytomegalovirus exposure and HLA in healthy donors. Findings and caveats of the study: Reports indicate that TCR beta sequences accurately predicted the HLA-A and HLA-B alleles of most subjects.

As concerns this clone: Its antigen is currently unknown.

The V and J ends lost 4 bases and 8 bases respectively, with 17 bases between them. CDR3 length: 15 amino acids. Germline-derived CDR1 and CDR2 are SGHTA and FQGNSA. PCR employed 60 Vbeta and 13 Jbeta primers. Assay used: immunoSEQ multiplex PCR; TCRdb lists only in-frame clones, some missing. Counted here are 100,000 or so clones, under 85% occurring once; the ten biggest clones make up under 6.5%. Sequencing used PBMCs. The gene calls are TRBV7-2 and TRBJ1-4, with a weak D call TRBD1 (5 bases). The source is a man aged 18-30 years in good health and CMV-seronegative. The CDR3 loop is CASSSSEGRREKLFF. CDR3 in DNA: TGTGCCAGCAGCTCCTCGGAGGGGAGGAGAGAAAAACTGTTTTTT.